This T cell receptor beta chain is from a study of T cell changes during pregnancy in multiple sclerosis. Repertoires were generated with immunoSEQ multiplex PCR, while TCRdb's copy carries only in-frame clones and drops some. Of 58,000 or so clones in the sample, around 90% are singletons; the top ten hold around 0.48%. This CDR3 has 14 residues. V was trimmed by 1 base and J by 7 bases, leaving 12 bases between them. CDR1 is SGHDT, CDR2 YYEEEE, per germline. This sequence originates from a female donor with multiple sclerosis, enrolled in a pregnancy study. This specimen consisted of CD4+ T cells from peripheral blood mononuclear cells, obtained in the third trimester of pregnancy. V is TRBV5-6 and J is TRBJ2-1; possibly TRBD1 for D (6 bases). This chain's CDR3 is CASSLYRVKNEQFF. Here the CDR3 DNA reads TGTGCCAGCAGCTTGTACAGGGTCAAAAATGAGCAGTTCTTC.